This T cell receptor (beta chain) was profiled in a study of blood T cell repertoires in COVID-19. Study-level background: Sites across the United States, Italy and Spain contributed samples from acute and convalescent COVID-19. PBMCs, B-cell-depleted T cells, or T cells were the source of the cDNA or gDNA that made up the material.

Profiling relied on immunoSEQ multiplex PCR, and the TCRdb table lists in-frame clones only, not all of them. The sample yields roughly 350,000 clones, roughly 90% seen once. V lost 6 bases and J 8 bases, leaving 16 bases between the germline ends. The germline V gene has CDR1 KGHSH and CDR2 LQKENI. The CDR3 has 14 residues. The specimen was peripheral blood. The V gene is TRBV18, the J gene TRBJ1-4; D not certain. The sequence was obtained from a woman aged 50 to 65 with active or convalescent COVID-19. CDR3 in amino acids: CASSRGAGSEKLFF. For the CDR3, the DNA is TGTGCCAGCTCCCGAGGAGCTGGAAGCGAAAAACTGTTTTTT.